This TCR beta chain was sequenced for a study of blood T cell repertoires in COVID-19. Background on the study: PBMCs, B-cell-depleted T cells, or T cells provided the cDNA or gDNA that made up the material.

The CDR3 contains 15 residues. Trimming cost V 8 bases and J 7 bases; bases outside gene matches: 10. The germline CDR1 and CDR2 sequences are MNHNY and SVGAGI (reference sequence). During active infection, Seattle patients enrolled and were then monitored through disease. Original methodology: From reference gene primer amplification, estimates of nucleated cell counts were derived. Sequenced by immunoSEQ multiplex PCR; TCRdb stores in-frame clones only, minus some. That table furnishes V, J and clone size, whereas the DNA furnished D and trimming. The profile shows some 73,000 clones, 80% to 90% of them singletons.

Specimen: peripheral blood. The clonotype originates from a man at least 80 years old with COVID-19, enrolled during active disease. The chain carries TRBV6-6 and TRBJ2-2, with 10 bases matching TRBD1. The CDR3 sequence: CASFPRQGAIGELFF. For the CDR3, the DNA is TGTGCCAGCTTCCCCCGACAGGGGGCTATCGGGGAGCTGTTTTTT.